This TCR beta chain was recovered during a study of blood T cell repertoires in COVID-19. Overall study context: The cDNA or gDNA used as material had been derived from T cells, B-cell-depleted T cells, or PBMCs.

CDR1 and CDR2 (germline): MGHDK, SYGVNS. This CDR3 has 11 amino acids. Between the trimmed V and J ends, which lost 2 bases and 11 bases, there was a span of 9 bases. Followed over time, Seattle patients had been enrolled while infection was active. Per the original data handling: Counts of nucleated cells, estimated from reference gene primer amplification, were obtained. The data were produced by immunoSEQ multiplex PCR, yet TCRdb's version contains in-frame clones alone and is incomplete. That table is the source of V, J and clone size, and D and trimming were worked out from the DNA. This sample has 75,000 to 90,000 clones, with around four fifths found just once.

The J gene is TRBJ1-2, the V gene TRBV25-1; D not resolved. The sequence was collected from a man in his 60s with COVID-19, enrolled during active disease. The sample comprised peripheral blood. CDR3 coding DNA: TGTGCCAGCAGTGAAACAACTAGATACACCTTC. Translation: CASSETTRYTF.